The clone carrying this T cell receptor (beta chain) was picked up a small number of times. What it binds is not known. Germline-derived CDR1 and CDR2 are MDHEN and SYDVKM. Trimming left V 2 bases short and J 5 bases short, with 13 bases between. The CDR3 sequence is 14 residues long. These data originate in a study of shared clonotypes between healthy human individuals. An assay was performed, and its level was deep. Assay: immunoSEQ multiplex PCR; the TCRdb copy retains only in-frame clones and omits some. The repertoire holds about 79,000 clones, 60% to 80% seen once, with approximately 56% in the top ten. General study results and limits: Sample collection involved blood only; tissue repertoires are likely different.

The sequenced sample consisted of memory CD8+ T cells sorted from blood. As to subset: CD45RO+ cells pooled with CCR7-negative TemRA cells. The V call is TRBV28, the J call TRBJ2-7, with D hard to call. The clonotype comes from a man under 40 in good health. CDR3 sequence (DNA): TGTGCCAGCAGTTTAACCCTCACAGCTCACGAGCAGTACTTC. Amino acid sequence: CASSLTLTAHEQYF. Supplemented by reference TRBV28 and TRBJ2-7, the full variable domain reads DVKVTQSSRYLVKRTGEKVFLECVQDMDHENMFWYRQDPGLGLRLIYFSYDVKMKEKGDIPEGYSVSREKKERFSLILESASTNQTSMYLCASSLTLTAHEQYFGPGTRLTVT.